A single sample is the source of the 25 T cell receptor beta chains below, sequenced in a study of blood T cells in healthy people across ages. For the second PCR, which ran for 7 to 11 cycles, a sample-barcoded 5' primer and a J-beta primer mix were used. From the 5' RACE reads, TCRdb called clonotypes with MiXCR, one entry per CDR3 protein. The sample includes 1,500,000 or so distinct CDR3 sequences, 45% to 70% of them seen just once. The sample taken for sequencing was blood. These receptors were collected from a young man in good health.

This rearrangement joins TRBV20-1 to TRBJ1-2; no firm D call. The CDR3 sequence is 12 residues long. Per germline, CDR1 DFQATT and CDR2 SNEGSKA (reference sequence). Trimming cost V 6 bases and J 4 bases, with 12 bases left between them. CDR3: CSAAVGFYGYTF. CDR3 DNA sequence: TGCAGTGCAGCGGTCGGGTTCTATGGCTACACCTTC.

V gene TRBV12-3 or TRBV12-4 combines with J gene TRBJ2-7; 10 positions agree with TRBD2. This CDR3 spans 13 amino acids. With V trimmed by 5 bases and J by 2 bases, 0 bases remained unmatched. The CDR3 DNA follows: TGTGCCAGCAGTGGGACTAGCGCCTACGAGCAGTACTTC. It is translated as CASSGTSAYEQYF.

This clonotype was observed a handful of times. The DNA of the CDR3 is TGTGCCAGCAGTTCCCACTACTCGGGGGGCGAGCAGTACTTC. It encodes CASSSHYSGGEQYF. V gene TRBV12-3 or TRBV12-4 combines with J gene TRBJ2-7; TRBD2 matches 7 bases. The CDR3 loop spans 14 amino acids. The J segment lost 6 bases and the V segment lost 4 bases, leaving 9 bases of the junction unmatched.

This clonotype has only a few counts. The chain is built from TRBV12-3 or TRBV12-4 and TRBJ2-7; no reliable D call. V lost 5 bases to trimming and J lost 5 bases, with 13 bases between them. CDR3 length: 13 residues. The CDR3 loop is CASSPLGRDEQYF. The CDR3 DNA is TGTGCCAGCAGTCCCTTGGGTCGGGACGAGCAGTACTTC.

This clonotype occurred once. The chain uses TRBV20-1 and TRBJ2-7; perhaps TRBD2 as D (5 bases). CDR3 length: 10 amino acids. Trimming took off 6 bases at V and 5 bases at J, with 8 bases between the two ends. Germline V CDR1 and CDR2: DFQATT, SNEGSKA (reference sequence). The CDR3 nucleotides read TGCAGTGCGGGAGAGCACGAGCAGTACTTC. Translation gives CSAGEHEQYF.

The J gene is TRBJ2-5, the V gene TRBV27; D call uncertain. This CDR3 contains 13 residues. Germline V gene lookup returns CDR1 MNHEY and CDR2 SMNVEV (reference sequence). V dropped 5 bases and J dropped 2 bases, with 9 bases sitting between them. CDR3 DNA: TGTGCCAGCAGTGTCTTCGGGCAAGAGACCCAGTACTTC. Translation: CASSVFGQETQYF.

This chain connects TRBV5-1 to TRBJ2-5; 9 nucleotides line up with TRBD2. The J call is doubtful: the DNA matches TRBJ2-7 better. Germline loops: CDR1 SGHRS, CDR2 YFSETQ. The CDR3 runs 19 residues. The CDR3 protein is CASSLASYSAGGRGYEQYF. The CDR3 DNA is TGCGCCAGCAGCTTGGCCTCCTACTCAGCGGGAGGAAGGGGCTACGAGCAGTACTTC.

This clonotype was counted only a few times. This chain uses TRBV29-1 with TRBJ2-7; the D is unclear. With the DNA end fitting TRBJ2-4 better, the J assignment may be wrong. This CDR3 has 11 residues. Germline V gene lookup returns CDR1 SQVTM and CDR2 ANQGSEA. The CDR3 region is CSVDDKNIQYF. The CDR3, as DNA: TGCAGCGTTGACGACAAAAACATTCAGTACTTC.

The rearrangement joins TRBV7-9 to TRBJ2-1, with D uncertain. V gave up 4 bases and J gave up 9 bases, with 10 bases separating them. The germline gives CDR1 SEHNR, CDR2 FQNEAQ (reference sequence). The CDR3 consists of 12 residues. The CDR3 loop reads CASSSSPAEQFF. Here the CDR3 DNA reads TGTGCCAGCAGCTCTTCCCCGGCTGAGCAGTTCTTC. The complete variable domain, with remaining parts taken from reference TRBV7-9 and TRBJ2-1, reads DTGVSQNPRHKITKRGQNVTFRCDPISEHNRLYWYRQTLGQGPEFLTYFQNEAQLEKSRLLSDRFSAERPKGSFSTLEIQRTEQGDSAMYLCASSSSPAEQFFGPGTRLTVL.

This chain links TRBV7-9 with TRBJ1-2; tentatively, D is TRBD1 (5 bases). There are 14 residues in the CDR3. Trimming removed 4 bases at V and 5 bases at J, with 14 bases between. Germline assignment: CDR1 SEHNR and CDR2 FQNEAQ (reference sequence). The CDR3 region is CASSWDGLGYGYTF. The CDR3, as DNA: TGTGCCAGCAGCTGGGACGGGCTCGGGTATGGCTACACCTTC.

The CDR3 DNA reads TGTGCCAGCGTTGGGGCAGTAGGAAAACTGTTTTTT. Protein: CASVGAVGKLFF. V is TRBV12-3 or TRBV12-4 and J is TRBJ1-4; perhaps TRBD1 as D (5 bases). The length of the CDR3 is 12 residues. V was cut by 8 bases and J by 10 bases, with 14 bases left in between.

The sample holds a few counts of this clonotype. CDR3 DNA: TGCGCCAGCAGCCAAGATAACAGTCAAGAGACCCAGTACTTC. This translates into CASSQDNSQETQYF. V is TRBV4-3 and J is TRBJ2-5; no reliable D call. This CDR3 contains 14 residues. The V gene lost 0 bases and the J gene lost 2 bases, with 7 bases spanning the gap. Germline V gene sequence: CDR1 LGHNA, CDR2 YSLEER.

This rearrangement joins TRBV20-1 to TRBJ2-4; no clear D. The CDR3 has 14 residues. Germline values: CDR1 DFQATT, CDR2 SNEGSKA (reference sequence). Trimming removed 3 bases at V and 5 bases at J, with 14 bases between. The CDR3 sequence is CSARSAVVENIQYF. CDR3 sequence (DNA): TGCAGTGCTAGGTCGGCAGTAGTAGAAAACATTCAGTACTTC.

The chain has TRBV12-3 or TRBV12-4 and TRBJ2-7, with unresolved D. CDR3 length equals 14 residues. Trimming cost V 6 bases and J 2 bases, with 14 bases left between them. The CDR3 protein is CASRTPGGPYEQYF. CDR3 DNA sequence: TGTGCCAGCAGGACCCCGGGCGGACCCTACGAGCAGTACTTC.

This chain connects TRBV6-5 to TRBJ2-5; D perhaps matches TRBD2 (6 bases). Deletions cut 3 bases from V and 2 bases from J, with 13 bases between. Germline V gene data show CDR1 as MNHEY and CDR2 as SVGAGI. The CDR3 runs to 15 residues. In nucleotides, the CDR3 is TGTGCCAGCAGTTATTCCGGGGGTCTACAAGAGACCCAGTACTTC. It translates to CASSYSGGLQETQYF.

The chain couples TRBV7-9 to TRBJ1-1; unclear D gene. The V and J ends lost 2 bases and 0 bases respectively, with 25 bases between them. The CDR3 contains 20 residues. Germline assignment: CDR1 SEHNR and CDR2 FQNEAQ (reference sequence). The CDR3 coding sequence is TGTGCCAGCAGCTTAAGCCCCTTGCTTCAGGCCCAACTGTTGAACACTGAAGCTTTCTTT. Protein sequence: CASSLSPLLQAQLLNTEAFF.

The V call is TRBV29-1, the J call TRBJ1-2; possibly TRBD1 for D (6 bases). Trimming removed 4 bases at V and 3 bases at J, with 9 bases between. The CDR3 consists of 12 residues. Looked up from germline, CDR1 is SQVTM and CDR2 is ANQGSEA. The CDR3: CSVVEGDYGYTF. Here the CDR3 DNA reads TGCAGCGTTGTTGAGGGGGACTATGGCTACACCTTC. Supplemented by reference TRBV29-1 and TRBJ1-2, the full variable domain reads SAVISQKPSRDICQRGTSLTIQCQVDSQVTMMFWYRQQPGQSLTLIATANQGSEATYESGFVIDKFPISRPNLTFSTLTVSNMSPEDSSIYLCSVVEGDYGYTFGSGTRLTVV.

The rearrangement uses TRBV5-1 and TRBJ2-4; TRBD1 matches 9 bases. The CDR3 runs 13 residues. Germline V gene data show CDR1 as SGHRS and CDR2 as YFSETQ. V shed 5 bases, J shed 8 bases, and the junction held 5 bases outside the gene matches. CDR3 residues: CASRGQGADIQYF. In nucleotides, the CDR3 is TGCGCCAGCAGGGGACAGGGTGCGGACATTCAGTACTTC.

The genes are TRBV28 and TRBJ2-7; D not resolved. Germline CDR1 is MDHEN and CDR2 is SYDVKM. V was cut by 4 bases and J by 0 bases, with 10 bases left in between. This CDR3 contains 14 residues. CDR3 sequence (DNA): TGTGCCAGCAGTTCGCCCGCGAGCTCCTACGAGCAGTACTTC. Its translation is CASSSPASSYEQYF.

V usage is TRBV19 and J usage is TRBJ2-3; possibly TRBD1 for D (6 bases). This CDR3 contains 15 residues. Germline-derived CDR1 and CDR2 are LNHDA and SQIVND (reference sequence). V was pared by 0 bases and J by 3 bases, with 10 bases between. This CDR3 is CASSIEQGRTDTQYF. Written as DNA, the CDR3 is TGTGCCAGTAGTATAGAACAGGGTCGGACAGATACGCAGTATTTT.

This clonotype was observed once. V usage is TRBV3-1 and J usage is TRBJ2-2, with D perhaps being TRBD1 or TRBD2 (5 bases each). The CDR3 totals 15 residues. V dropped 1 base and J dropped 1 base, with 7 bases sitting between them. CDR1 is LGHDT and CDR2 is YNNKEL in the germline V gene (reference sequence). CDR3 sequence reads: CASSQGGKNTGELFF. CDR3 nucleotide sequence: TGTGCCAGCAGCCAAGGGGGGAAGAACACCGGGGAGCTGTTTTTT.

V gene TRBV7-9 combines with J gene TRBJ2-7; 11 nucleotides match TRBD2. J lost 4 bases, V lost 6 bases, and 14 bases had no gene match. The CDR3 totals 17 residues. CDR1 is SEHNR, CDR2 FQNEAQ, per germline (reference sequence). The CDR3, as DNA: TGTGCCAGCAGTTCTACCTATAGCGGGAGGGCCGGGTACGAGCAGTACTTC. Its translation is CASSSTYSGRAGYEQYF.

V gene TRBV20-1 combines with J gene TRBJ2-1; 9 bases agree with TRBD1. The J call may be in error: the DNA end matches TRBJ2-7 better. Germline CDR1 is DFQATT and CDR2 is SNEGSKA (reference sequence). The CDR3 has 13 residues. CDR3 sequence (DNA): TGCAGTGTCGGGGGGACAGGGACCTACGAGCAGTACTTC. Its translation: CSVGGTGTYEQYF.

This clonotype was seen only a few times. The CDR3 DNA is TGCAGCGTTGGTCCCGGAAGGGGAGCGTATGGCTACACCTTC. Translated, it gives CSVGPGRGAYGYTF. This rearrangement joins TRBV29-1 to TRBJ1-2; possible D gene TRBD1, 5 bases. The CDR3 has 14 amino acids. The V gene lost 4 bases and the J gene lost 5 bases, with 17 bases spanning the gap. Germline CDR1 and CDR2: SQVTM and ANQGSEA.

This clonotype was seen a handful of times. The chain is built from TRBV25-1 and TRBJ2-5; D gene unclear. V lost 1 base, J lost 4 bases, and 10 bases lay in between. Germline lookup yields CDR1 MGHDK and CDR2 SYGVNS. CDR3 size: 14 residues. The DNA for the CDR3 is TGTGCCAGCAGTGAATCCCCGGCAGTAGAGACCCAGTACTTC. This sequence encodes CASSESPAVETQYF.